This T cell receptor beta chain was sequenced for a study of cytomegalovirus exposure and HLA in healthy donors. General study points: Prior analysis indicated that the majority of TCR beta V segments exhibited productivity approximately 90% or approximately 30% of the time.

This clone has only one observation. Antigen unknown. Primers included in the PCR were 60 Vbeta and 13 Jbeta primers. Clones were sequenced by immunoSEQ multiplex PCR, and TCRdb holds only the in-frame ones, with some missing. This sample has 310,000 or so clones, with approximately 90% found just once. This clonotype was obtained from a young woman in good health and CMV-seronegative. Sample: PBMCs.

CDR3 protein: CASSPGQGNYGYTF. The CDR3 nucleotides read TGTGCCAGCAGCCCCGGACAGGGGAACTATGGCTACACCTTC. The V call is TRBV5-5, the J call TRBJ1-2, with TRBD1 matching over 9 bases. Trimming cost V 4 bases and J 2 bases; bases outside gene matches: 3. Germline CDR1 SGHKS, CDR2 YYEKEE (reference sequence). The CDR3 loop spans 14 amino acids. Full variable domain (outside the CDR3, taken from reference TRBV5-5 and TRBJ1-2): DAGVTQSPTHLIKTRGQQVTLRCSPISGHKSVSWYQQVLGQGPQFIFQYYEKEERGRGNFPDRFSARQFPNYSSELNVNALLLGDSALYLCASSPGQGNYGYTFGSGTRLTVV.